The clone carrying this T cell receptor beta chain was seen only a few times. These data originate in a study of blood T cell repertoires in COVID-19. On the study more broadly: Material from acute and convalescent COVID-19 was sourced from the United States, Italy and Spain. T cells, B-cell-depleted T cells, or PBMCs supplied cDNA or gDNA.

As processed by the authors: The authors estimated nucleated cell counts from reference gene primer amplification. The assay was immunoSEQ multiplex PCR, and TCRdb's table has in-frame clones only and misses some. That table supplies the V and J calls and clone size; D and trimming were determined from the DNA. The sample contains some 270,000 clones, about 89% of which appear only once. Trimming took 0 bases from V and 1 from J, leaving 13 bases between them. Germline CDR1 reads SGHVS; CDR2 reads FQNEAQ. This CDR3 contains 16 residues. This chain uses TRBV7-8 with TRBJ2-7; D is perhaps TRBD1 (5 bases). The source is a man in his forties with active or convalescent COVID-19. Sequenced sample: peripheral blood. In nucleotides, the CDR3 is TGTGCCAGCAGCTTAGCTGAGCGACAGAAATCCTACGAGCAGTACTTC. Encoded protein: CASSLAERQKSYEQYF.